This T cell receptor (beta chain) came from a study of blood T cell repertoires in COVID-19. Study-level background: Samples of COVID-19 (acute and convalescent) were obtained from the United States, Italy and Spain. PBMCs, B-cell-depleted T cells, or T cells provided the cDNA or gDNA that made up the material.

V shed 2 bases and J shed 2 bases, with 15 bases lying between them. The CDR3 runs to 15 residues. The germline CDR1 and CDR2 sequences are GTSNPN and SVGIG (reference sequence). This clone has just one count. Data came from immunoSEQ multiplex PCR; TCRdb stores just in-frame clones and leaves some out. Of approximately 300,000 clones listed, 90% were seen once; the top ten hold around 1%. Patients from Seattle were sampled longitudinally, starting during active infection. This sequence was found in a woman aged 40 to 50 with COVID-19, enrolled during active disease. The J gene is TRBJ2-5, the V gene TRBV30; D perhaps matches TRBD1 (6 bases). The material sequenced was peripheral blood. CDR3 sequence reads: CAWSIFPTGQETQYF. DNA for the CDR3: TGTGCCTGGAGTATTTTCCCGACAGGACAAGAGACCCAGTACTTC.